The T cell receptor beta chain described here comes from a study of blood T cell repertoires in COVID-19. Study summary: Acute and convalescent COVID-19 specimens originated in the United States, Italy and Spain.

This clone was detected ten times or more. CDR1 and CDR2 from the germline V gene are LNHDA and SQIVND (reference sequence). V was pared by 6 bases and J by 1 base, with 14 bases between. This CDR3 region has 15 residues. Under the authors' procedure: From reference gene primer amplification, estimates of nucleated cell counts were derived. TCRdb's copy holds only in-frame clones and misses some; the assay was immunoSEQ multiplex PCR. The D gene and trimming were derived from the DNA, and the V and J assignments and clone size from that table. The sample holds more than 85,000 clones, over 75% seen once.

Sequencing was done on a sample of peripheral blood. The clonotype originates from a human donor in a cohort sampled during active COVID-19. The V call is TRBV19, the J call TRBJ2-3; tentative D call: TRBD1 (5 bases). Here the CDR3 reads CASSLQGDGTDTQYF. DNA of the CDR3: TGTGCCAGTAGCCTCCAGGGTGACGGCACAGATACGCAGTATTTT.